This T cell receptor (beta chain) appears in the sequencing data of a study of T cells expressing NK-cell markers. CDR3 length equals 13 residues. CDR1 and CDR2 (germline): SEHNR, FQNEAQ (reference sequence). From its re-call of the 5' RACE reads, TCRdb lists each CDR3 protein once, without DNA. The sample table sets out approximately 150,000 distinct CDR3 sequences. The receptor was derived from a man between 18 and 35 years old in good health. The chain carries TRBV7-9 and TRBJ1-1; the D call from TCRdb, TRBD1, cannot be confirmed without DNA. The sequenced material came from blood T cells: a sorted CD56 or NKG2C T cell subset, CD4+ or CD8+ T cells, or bulk PBMC T cells (not recorded which). This CDR3 is CASSLGEQAEAFF.